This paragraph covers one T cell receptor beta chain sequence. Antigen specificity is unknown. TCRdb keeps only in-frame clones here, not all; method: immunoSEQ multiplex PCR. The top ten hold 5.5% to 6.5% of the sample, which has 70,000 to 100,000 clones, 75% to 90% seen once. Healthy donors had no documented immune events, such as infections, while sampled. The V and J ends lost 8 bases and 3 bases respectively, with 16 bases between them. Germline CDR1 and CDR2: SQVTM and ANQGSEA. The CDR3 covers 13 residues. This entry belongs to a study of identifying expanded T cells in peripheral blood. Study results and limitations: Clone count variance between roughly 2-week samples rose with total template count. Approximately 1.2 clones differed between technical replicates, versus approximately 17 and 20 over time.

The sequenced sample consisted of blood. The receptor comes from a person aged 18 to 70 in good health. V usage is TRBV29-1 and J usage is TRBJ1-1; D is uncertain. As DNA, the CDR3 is TGCAGCACCAAGACGAGGCAGGACACTGAAGCTTTCTTT. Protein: CSTKTRQDTEAFF.